This is a list of T cell receptor beta chains from one sample in a study of cytomegalovirus exposure and HLA in healthy donors. Libraries were prepared by immunoSEQ multiplex PCR; TCRdb keeps only in-frame clonotypes and omits some of them. The data contain approximately 98,000 clones, 95% of them seen just once; the ten biggest clones take up approximately 0.67%. The specimen sequenced was PBMCs. The receptors originated from a woman between 18 and 29 years old in good health and CMV-seronegative. Each CDR3 is given with its conserved first and last residue. D genes are given only for firm matches. The size entry is marked missing in some rows and otherwise reads once, few, many or a size class.

CASSQDLGRGGLREQFF,TGCGCCAGCAGCCAAGATCTGGGGCGGGGGGGCCTGAGGGAGCAGTTCTTC,NA,TRBJ2-1,TRBV4-3,TRBD2
CASSDGLATTDTQYF,TGTGCCAGCAGTGACGGCCTAGCAACTACAGATACGCAGTATTTT,NA,TRBJ2-3,TRBV6-4,NA
CASSQGDTGELFF,TGTGCCAGCAGCCAGGGGGACACCGGGGAGCTGTTTTTT,NA,TRBJ2-2,TRBV27,TRBD1
CASSLELLGPKAGGGYTF,TGTGCCAGCAGCTTGGAACTTCTGGGTCCTAAAGCAGGGGGGGGCTACACCTTC,NA,TRBJ1-2,TRBV5-4,TRBD1
CSGRDRDAYEQYF,TGCAGCGGCCGGGACAGGGATGCCTACGAGCAGTACTTC,NA,TRBJ2-7,TRBV29-1,TRBD1
CASSSLPPGDGTEAFF,TGTGCCAGCAGTTCCCTGCCTCCCGGAGATGGCACTGAAGCTTTCTTT,NA,TRBJ1-1,TRBV6-6,NA
CASSLDTALNSPLHF,TGTGCCAGCAGCCTCGACACAGCCCTTAATTCACCCCTCCACTTT,NA,TRBJ1-6,TRBV27,NA
CAISESGGWYEQYF,TGTGCCATCAGTGAGTCTGGGGGGTGGTACGAGCAGTACTTC,once,TRBJ2-7,TRBV10-3,NA
CASSEGAGRVTDTQYF,TGTGCCAGCAGTGAAGGGGCAGGGAGGGTAACTGATACGCAGTATTTT,NA,TRBJ2-3,TRBV2,TRBD2
CASSRQSNQPQHF,TGTGCCAGCAGTAGACAATCCAATCAGCCCCAGCATTTT,NA,TRBJ1-5,TRBV6-5,NA
CASSPDRYYGYTF,TGTGCCAGCAGCCCCGACAGATATTATGGCTACACCTTC,NA,TRBJ1-2,TRBV7-2,NA
CASSSIRRGTEAFF,TGCGCCAGCAGCTCCATCCGGAGAGGCACTGAAGCTTTCTTT,NA,TRBJ1-1,TRBV4-1,NA
CASSRTGGSGANVLTF,TGTGCCAGCAGCAGGACAGGAGGGTCTGGGGCCAACGTCCTGACTTTC,NA,TRBJ2-6,TRBV21-1,NA
CASSGTGGYEQYF,TGCGCCAGCAGCGGAACAGGGGGGTACGAGCAGTACTTC,NA,TRBJ2-7,TRBV10-2,TRBD1
CAWSVGTGAMDGYTF,TGTGCCTGGAGTGTCGGGACAGGGGCTATGGACGGCTACACCTTC,NA,TRBJ1-2,TRBV30,TRBD1
CASRRDRGRSETQYF,TGTGCCAGTAGGCGGGACAGGGGACGGTCAGAGACCCAGTACTTC,NA,TRBJ2-5,TRBV19,TRBD1
CSVVRGFETQYF,TGCAGCGTTGTGCGGGGCTTCGAGACCCAGTACTTC,NA,TRBJ2-5,TRBV29-1,NA
CARRQGTNYGYTF,TGTGCCAGGAGACAGGGAACTAACTATGGCTACACCTTC,few,TRBJ1-2,TRBV2,TRBD1
CASTDRGGPTYEQYF,TGTGCCAGCACTGACCGGGGGGGTCCGACCTACGAGCAGTACTTC,NA,TRBJ2-7,TRBV7-9,TRBD2
CASRWTSGGAYEQYF,TGCGCCAGCAGATGGACTAGCGGGGGGGCGTACGAGCAGTACTTC,once,TRBJ2-7,TRBV5-1,TRBD2
CASSLRRLGTDTQYF,TGTGCCAGCAGTTTGCGGAGACTCGGCACAGATACGCAGTATTTT,NA,TRBJ2-3,TRBV28,NA
CASSAGLAAYTDTQYF,TGCGCCAGCAGCGCGGGACTAGCGGCCTACACAGATACGCAGTATTTT,NA,TRBJ2-3,TRBV5-1,TRBD2
CASSSGTGGGNIQYF,TGCGCCAGCAGCTCCGGGACAGGGGGCGGAAACATTCAGTACTTC,NA,TRBJ2-4,TRBV5-1,TRBD1
CASRGQGSSEAFF,TGTGCCAGCAGAGGCCAGGGGAGCTCTGAAGCTTTCTTT,NA,TRBJ1-1,TRBV2,NA
CASSVVQNEQFF,TGTGCCAGCAGCGTAGTGCAGAATGAGCAGTTCTTC,NA,TRBJ2-1,TRBV9,NA
CASSPGTGLNIQYF,TGTGCCAGCAGCCCTGGGACAGGATTGAACATTCAGTACTTC,NA,TRBJ2-4,TRBV9,TRBD1
CAWSAGQGSGNTIYF,TGTGCCTGGAGTGCTGGACAGGGCTCTGGAAACACCATATATTTT,NA,TRBJ1-3,TRBV30,TRBD1
CASSPGQAYNEQFF,TGCGCCAGCAGCCCGGGACAGGCCTACAATGAGCAGTTCTTC,NA,TRBJ2-1,TRBV5-1,TRBD1
CASSAVISEQFF,TGTGCCAGCAGTGCCGTTATCTCGGAGCAGTTCTTC,NA,TRBJ2-1,TRBV25-1,NA
CASSNRDRAYNEQFF,TGTGCCAGCAGTAACCGGGACAGGGCCTACAATGAGCAGTTCTTC,NA,TRBJ2-1,TRBV27,TRBD1
CASSQVLGGEQYF,TGTGCCAGCAGCCAAGTGTTAGGGGGCGAGCAGTATTTT,NA,TRBJ2-3,TRBV14,TRBD1